One sample yielded the 8 T cell receptor beta chains listed below, sequenced in a study of blood T cells in healthy people across ages. A second roughly 7 to 12 cycle PCR used barcoded and J-beta primers. TCRdb itself ran the 5' RACE reads through MiXCR, one entry per CDR3 protein. The sample lists 650,000 to 1,000,000 distinct CDR3 sequences; 35% to 50% were seen once. Material: blood. The source is an elderly man in good health.

In nucleotides, the CDR3 is TGCAGCGTTGTAGGGCTAGCGGGAGCAGGCGGGACAGATACGCAGTATTTT. It is translated as CSVVGLAGAGGTDTQYF. The genes are TRBV29-1 and TRBJ2-3; 10 nucleotides match TRBD2. The V gene's germline CDR1 is SQVTM and CDR2 ANQGSEA. Germline trimming cut 4 bases from V and 3 bases from J; bases unmatched to any gene: 13. The CDR3 consists of 17 residues.

The gene calls are TRBV7-9 and TRBJ2-5; the D gene is possibly TRBD2 (6 bases). Per germline, CDR1 SEHNR and CDR2 FQNEAQ (reference sequence). The CDR3 covers 15 residues. V was trimmed by 0 bases and J by 5 bases, leaving 13 bases between them. The CDR3 DNA is TGTGCCAGCAGCTTAGCGCGGGGTGGACGGGAGACCCAGTACTTC. Translated, it gives CASSLARGGRETQYF.

This clonotype was counted a few times. CDR3 coding DNA: TGTGCCAGCAGCTTAGAGTATCCGTTAGCGGGAGTTGGGACAGATACGCAGTATTTT. Translating gives CASSLEYPLAGVGTDTQYF. This chain joins TRBV11-2 and TRBJ2-3; the match to TRBD2 covers 9 bases. V dropped 0 bases and J dropped 3; count of bases not matched to a gene: 13. This CDR3 spans 19 amino acids. Germline CDR1 and CDR2: SGHAT and FQNNGV.

This chain connects TRBV5-1 to TRBJ2-2; 11 positions match TRBD2. The CDR3 contains 18 residues. The V segment lost 0 bases and the J segment 0 bases; nucleotides outside the gene matches: 4. Germline-derived CDR1 and CDR2 are SGHRS and YFSETQ. The CDR3: CASSLVGTSGANTGELFF. CDR3 bases: TGCGCCAGCAGCTTGGTGGGGACTAGCGGAGCGAACACCGGGGAGCTGTTTTTT.

The V and J genes are TRBV6-2 or TRBV6-3 and TRBJ2-1; 11 nucleotides align to TRBD2. Germline CDR1 MNHEY, CDR2 SVGEGT. CDR3 length: 16 amino acids. The junction had 6 bases not matched to a gene; V was cut back by 5 bases and J by 3 bases. The CDR3 bases are TGTGCCAGCAGTCCCGGGACTAGCGGTGTCTACAATGAGCAGTTCTTC. Translated, it gives CASSPGTSGVYNEQFF.

This chain uses TRBV2 with TRBJ2-2; no clear D. There are 14 residues in the CDR3. Germline CDR1 SNHLY, CDR2 FYNNEI. Trimming shortened V by 2 bases and J by 4 bases, and 8 bases separated the two germline ends. CDR3 loop: CASSEFVITGELFF. The CDR3, as DNA: TGTGCCAGCAGTGAATTCGTTATCACCGGGGAGCTGTTTTTT.

The chain employs TRBV7-9 and TRBJ2-5; 10 bases match TRBD2. In germline, CDR1 is SEHNR, CDR2 FQNEAQ (reference sequence). V shed 4 bases, J shed 0 bases, and the junction held 8 bases outside the gene matches. The CDR3 has 17 amino acids. The CDR3 DNA reads TGTGCCAGCAGCTACTCTAGCGGGAGTCTATACCAAGAGACCCAGTACTTC. Its translation is CASSYSSGSLYQETQYF.

Remarks on this clonotype: At one of its ends the junction is not consistent with the germline gene, which may arise from a read error. The chain couples TRBV6-2 or TRBV6-3 to TRBJ2-7; TRBD1 matches 11 bases. Germline V gene lookup returns CDR1 MNHEY and CDR2 SVGEGT. This CDR3 is 16 amino acids long. The CDR3 protein is CAGSRDRGYSSYEQYF. The CDR3 DNA sequence: TGTGCCGGCAGCCGGGACAGGGGGTACAGCTCCTACGAGCAGTACTTC.